Detailed here is one T cell receptor beta chain. The sample originates from a study of T cell changes during pregnancy in multiple sclerosis. CDR1 and CDR2 (germline): LNHDA, SQIVND (reference sequence). J lost 4 bases, V lost 5 bases, and 8 bases had no gene match. The length of the CDR3 is 14 residues. Clones were sequenced by immunoSEQ multiplex PCR, and TCRdb holds only the in-frame ones, with some missing. The repertoire holds under 55,000 clones, with over 80% as singletons. Sequenced here: CD8+ T cells from peripheral blood mononuclear cells, sampled after pregnancy. The chain combines TRBV19 with TRBJ2-7, with 7 bases lining up with TRBD1. This TCR came from a female donor with multiple sclerosis, enrolled in a pregnancy study. CDR3 in DNA: TGTGCCAGTAGTGCCCCCCGGGACAGATACGAGCAGTACTTC. Translating gives CASSAPRDRYEQYF.